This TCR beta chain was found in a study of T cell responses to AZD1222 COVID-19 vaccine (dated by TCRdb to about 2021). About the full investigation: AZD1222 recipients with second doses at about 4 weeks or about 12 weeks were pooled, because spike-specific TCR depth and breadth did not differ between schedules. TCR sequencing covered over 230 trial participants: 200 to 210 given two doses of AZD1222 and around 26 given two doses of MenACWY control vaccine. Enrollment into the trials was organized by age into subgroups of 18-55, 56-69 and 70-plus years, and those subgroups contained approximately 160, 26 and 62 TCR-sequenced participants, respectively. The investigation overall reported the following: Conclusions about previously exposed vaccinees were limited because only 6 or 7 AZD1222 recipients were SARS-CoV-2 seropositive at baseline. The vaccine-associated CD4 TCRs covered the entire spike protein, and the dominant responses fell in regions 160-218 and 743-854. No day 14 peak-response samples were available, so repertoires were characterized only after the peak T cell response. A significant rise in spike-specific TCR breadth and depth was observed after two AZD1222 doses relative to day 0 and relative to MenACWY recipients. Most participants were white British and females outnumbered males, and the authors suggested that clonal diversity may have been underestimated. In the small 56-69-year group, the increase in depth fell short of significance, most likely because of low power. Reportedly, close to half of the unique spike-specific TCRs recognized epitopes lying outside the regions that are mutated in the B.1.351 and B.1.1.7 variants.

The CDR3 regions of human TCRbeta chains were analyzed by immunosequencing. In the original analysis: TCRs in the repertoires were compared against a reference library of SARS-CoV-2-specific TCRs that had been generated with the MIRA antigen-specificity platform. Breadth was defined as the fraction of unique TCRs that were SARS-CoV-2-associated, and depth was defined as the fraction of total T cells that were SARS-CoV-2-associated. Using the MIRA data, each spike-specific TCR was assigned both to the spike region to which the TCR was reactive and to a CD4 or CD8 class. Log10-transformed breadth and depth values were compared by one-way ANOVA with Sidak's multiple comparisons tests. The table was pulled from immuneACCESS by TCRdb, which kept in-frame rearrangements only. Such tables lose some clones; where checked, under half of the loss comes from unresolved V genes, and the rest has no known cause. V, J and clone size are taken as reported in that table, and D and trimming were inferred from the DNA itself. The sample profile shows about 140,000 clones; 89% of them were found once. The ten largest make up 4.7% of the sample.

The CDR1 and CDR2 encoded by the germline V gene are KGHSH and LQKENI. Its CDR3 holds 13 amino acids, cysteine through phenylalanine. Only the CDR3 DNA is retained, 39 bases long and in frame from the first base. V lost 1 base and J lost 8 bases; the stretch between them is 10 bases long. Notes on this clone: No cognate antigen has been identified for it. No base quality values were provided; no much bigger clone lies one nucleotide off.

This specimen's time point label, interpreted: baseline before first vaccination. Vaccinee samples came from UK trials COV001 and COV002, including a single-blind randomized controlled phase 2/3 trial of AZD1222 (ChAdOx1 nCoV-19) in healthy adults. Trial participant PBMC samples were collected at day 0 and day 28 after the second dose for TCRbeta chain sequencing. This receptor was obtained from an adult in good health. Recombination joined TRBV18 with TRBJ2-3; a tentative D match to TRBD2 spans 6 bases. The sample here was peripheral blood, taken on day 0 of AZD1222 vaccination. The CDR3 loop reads CASSPRETSTQYF. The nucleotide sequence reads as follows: TGTGCCAGCTCACCACGGGAGACTAGTACGCAGTATTTT.